This TCR beta chain comes out of a study of cytomegalovirus exposure and HLA in healthy donors. Germline assignment: CDR1 SNHLY and CDR2 FYNNEI. The CDR3 runs 12 residues. The J segment lost 2 bases and the V segment lost 8 bases, leaving 0 bases of the junction unmatched. 13 Jbeta primers and 60 Vbeta primers were used for the PCR. The table came from immunoSEQ multiplex PCR; TCRdb's copy has only in-frame clones and leaves some out. The sample carries approximately 180,000 clones, roughly nine tenths recorded once. Sequencing was carried out using PBMCs. The rearrangement links TRBV2 to TRBJ1-2, with TRBD1 identical over 9 bases. The clonotype originates from a girl younger than two in good health and CMV-seronegative. The CDR3 DNA follows: TGTGCCAGCGGACAGGGGAACTATGGCTACACCTTC. Translation gives CASGQGNYGYTF. The variable domain in full, with the rest retrieved from reference TRBV2 and TRBJ1-2, is EPEVTQTPSHQVTQMGQEVILRCVPISNHLYFYWYRQILGQKVEFLVSFYNNEISEKSEIFDDQFSVERPDGSNFTLKIRSTKLEDSAMYFCASGQGNYGYTFGSGTRLTVV.